The 12 T cell receptor beta chains below were found in one sample sequenced in a study of T cells in women clearing cervical HPV infection. Using immunoSEQ multiplex PCR, the repertoire was profiled, and TCRdb retains in-frame clones only, with some absent. The sample totals just over 20,000 clones. Material: blood buffy coat. The receptors come from a woman between 18 and 70 years old with a cervical HPV16 infection that either progressed to CIN3+ or cleared (not recorded which).

On this clone: The read ends 3 residues shy of where the CDR3 ends; the end is completed using the germline J gene. The chain combines TRBV20-1 with TRBJ2-3; D might be TRBD1 (6 bases). Germline V gives CDR1 DFQATT, CDR2 SNEGSKA (reference sequence). The CDR3 totals 15 residues. Trimming removed 3 bases at V and 0 bases at J, with 13 bases between. CDR3 sequence reads: CSASRTVASTDTQYF. CDR3 DNA (partial): TGCAGTGCTAGCCGGACAGTAGCTAGCACAGATACG.

Notes on this clone: Read coverage stops 3 residues before the CDR3 terminus; the germline J gene supplies the remainder. The chain has TRBV7-2 and TRBJ2-5; TRBD2 matches 8 bases. This CDR3 has 15 residues. CDR1 SGHTA and CDR2 FQGNSA come from the germline V gene. Unmatched junction bases numbered 6, after V lost 1 base and J lost 5 bases. CDR3 DNA (partial): TGTGCCAGCAGCTTAGGTAGCGGGGCTGGGGAGACC. Its protein product is CASSLGSGAGET. The entire CDR3 protein is CASSLGSGAGETQYF.

To note about this clone: Read data end 3 residues before the CDR3 end; the end is taken from the germline J gene. V usage is TRBV20-1 and J usage is TRBJ2-1, with D perhaps matching TRBD2 (6 bases). This CDR3 is 15 amino acids long. The ends were cut back, 0 bases at V and 5 bases at J, with 14 bases in the middle. CDR1 DFQATT and CDR2 SNEGSKA come from the germline V gene (reference sequence). CDR3 sequence reads: CSAREAGRGDNEQFF. The sequenced CDR3 bases are TGCAGTGCTAGAGAAGCAGGGCGCGGGGACAATGAG.

A remark on this clone: Read data end 3 residues before the CDR3 end; the end is taken from the germline J gene. This rearrangement joins TRBV20-1 to TRBJ1-1; 9 bases map to TRBD1. The CDR3 loop spans 14 amino acids. The germline V gene encodes CDR1 DFQATT and CDR2 SNEGSKA (reference sequence). V dropped 3 bases and J dropped 5; count of bases not matched to a gene: 7. CDR3 sequence reads: CSASVQGAGTEAFF. CDR3 DNA, as far as it was read: TGCAGTGCTAGTGTACAGGGGGCAGGGACTGAA.

Turning to this clone: The read terminates 3 residues before the CDR3 end, so the remaining end is supplied by the germline J gene. This same CDR3 is encoded by further DNA sequences in the sample. The genes are TRBV5-1 and TRBJ1-4; TRBD1 agrees at 11 bases. V gave up 8 bases and J gave up 7 bases; unmatched junction bases: 10. The CDR3 is made up of 15 amino acids. Germline V CDR1 and CDR2: SGHRS, YFSETQ. Incomplete CDR3 DNA: TGCGCCAGTAGCAACGGGGACAGGGGGGTTGAAAAA. This encodes CASSNGDRGVEK. The whole CDR3 region reads CASSNGDRGVEKLFF.

As for this clone: Read sequence stops 3 residues before the CDR3 end, and the germline J gene provides the missing end. The rearrangement joins TRBV6-1 to TRBJ2-3, with D perhaps given as TRBD1 or TRBD2 (5 bases each). From germline, CDR1 is MNHNS and CDR2 SASEGT. The CDR3 is 15 residues long. The CDR3 spells CASSEPGPGNQPQYF. The covered CDR3 bases are TGTGCCAGCAGTGAACCAGGGCCGGGAAATCAGCCG.

With regard to this clone: The junction differs from germline at one of its ends, possibly a read error. The CDR3 end lies 3 residues beyond the end of the read and is filled in from the germline J gene. The chain employs TRBV4-2 and TRBJ1-3; 7 nucleotides align to TRBD1. The germline gives CDR1 LGHNA, CDR2 YNFKEQ. This CDR3 spans 18 amino acids. The CDR3 here is CASSQENYRGTSGNTIYF. The CDR3 DNA, read in part, is TGCGCCAGCAGCCAAGAAAATTACAGGGGAACCTCTGGAAACACC.

About this clone: The read stops 3 residues short of the end of the CDR3; the missing end is completed from the germline J gene. J is TRBJ2-3 and V is TRBV7-8; D not resolved. There are 16 residues in the CDR3. The germline gives CDR1 SGHVS, CDR2 FQNEAQ. The sequenced CDR3 bases are TGTGCCAGCAGCTTAGGCGACTTACATAGCAATCAGCCG. Protein: CASSLGDLHSNQP. The full-length CDR3 reads as CASSLGDLHSNQPQYF.

Remarks on this clone: The read falls 3 residues short of the CDR3 end, and the missing part is taken from the germline J gene. The rearrangement links TRBV20-1 to TRBJ1-4, with 9 bases matching TRBD1. CDR1 DFQATT and CDR2 SNEGSKA come from the germline V gene (reference sequence). The CDR3 has 12 amino acids. CDR3 amino acids: CSASRTGDKLFF. The CDR3 DNA, read in part, is TGCAGTGCCAGCCGGACAGGGGATAAA.

Notes on this clone: The read terminates 3 residues before the CDR3 end, so the remaining end is supplied by the germline J gene. This chain connects TRBV19 to TRBJ1-2, with D possibly TRBD1 on 6 matching bases. The CDR3 covers 13 residues. Germline assignment: CDR1 LNHDA and CDR2 SQIVND (reference sequence). Incomplete CDR3 DNA: TGTGCCAGTAGTATATTTGGGGGCTACGAC. This encodes CASSIFGGYD. The CDR3 in full is CASSIFGGYDYTF.

As concerns this clone: With the read ending 3 residues before the CDR3 end, the germline J gene is used to fill in that end. The rearrangement links TRBV20-1 to TRBJ2-3; 13 nucleotides align to TRBD2. J gave up 2 bases and V 4 bases, and 3 bases lay outside the gene matches. The CDR3 covers 15 residues. CDR1 is DFQATT and CDR2 is SNEGSKA in the germline V gene (reference sequence). The CDR3 sequence: CSAKGLAGSTDTQYF. CDR3 bases read: TGCAGTGCTAAGGGACTAGCGGGGTCCACAGATACG.

Concerning this clone itself: The observed sequence ends 3 residues before the CDR3 terminus, with the missing tail filled in from the germline J gene. This chain connects TRBV6-2 or TRBV6-3 to TRBJ2-3, with 8 bases matching TRBD2. The ends lost 4 bases at V and 1 base at J; junction bases unmatched: 4. Germline CDR1 is MNHEY and CDR2 is SVGEGT. The CDR3 is made up of 15 amino acids. The part of the CDR3 DNA that was read is TGTGCCAGCAGTTTCCTTAGCGGGGGCACAGATACG. Translated: CASSFLSGGTDT. The whole CDR3 is CASSFLSGGTDTQYF.